This TCR beta chain was recovered during a study of blood T cell repertoires in COVID-19. Sequenced by immunoSEQ multiplex PCR; TCRdb stores in-frame clones only, minus some. The sample holds roughly 220,000 clones; about four fifths are singletons and the top ten take 7.5%. The clonotype comes from a woman aged 80 or over with COVID-19, enrolled during active disease. Source material: peripheral blood.

The CDR3 region has the DNA TGTGCCAGTAGTATAGATCCGGCGGGGGGGCGTGAGACCCAGTACTTC. Protein product: CASSIDPAGGRETQYF. The V and J genes are TRBV19 and TRBJ2-5, with 9 positions matching TRBD2. The CDR3 extends over 16 amino acids. The ends lost 0 bases at V and 5 bases at J; junction bases unmatched: 7. Germline loops: CDR1 LNHDA, CDR2 SQIVND (reference sequence).